This T cell receptor (beta chain) is drawn from a study of blood T cell repertoires in COVID-19 (dated by TCRdb to 2020 to 2022). Background on the whole study: Samples from collaborators originated in the United States, Italy and Spain and spanned both the acute and convalescent phases of COVID-19. The material from the prospective study consisted of cDNA or gDNA derived from T cells, B-cell-depleted T cells, or PBMCs. Subjects who had been exposed to COVID-19, were actively infected with it, or had recovered from it provided the deeply sampled blood TCRbeta repertoires that made up the dataset. The repertoires were made available in a free public database intended to serve as a resource for research on the immune response to SARS-CoV-2. The samples were drawn from the first 160 participants of the ongoing ImmuneRACE study and from 950 to 1,500 subjects provided by 6 global collaborators. Nearly every sample came with metadata listing a de-identified subject ID, COVID-19 status, age in years and sex. Where HLA class I and class II types were available, the types were taken from metadata supplied by the sample provider, not from assay-based typing.

Trimming costs V 11 bases and J 5 bases, and their ends lie 30 bases apart. The CDR3 holds 17 amino acids from the cysteine to the phenylalanine. Only CDR3 DNA is held: 51 bases, read in frame from base 1. TCRbeta CDR3 regions were amplified from genomic DNA using the immunoSEQ Assay, a bias-controlled multiplex PCR. Per the original workflow: The number of nucleated cells in each sample was estimated from the amplification of reference gene primers within the assay. To quantify the absolute abundance of each unique TCRbeta CDR3 rearrangement, sequence reads were collapsed and filtered. Productive Simpson clonality was computed per sample as the square root of Simpson's diversity index over productive rearrangements. TCRdb limited this immuneACCESS table to in-frame rearrangements with V and J called. A share of clones is missing; checked studies link under half to unresolved V genes, and the rest is unexplained. The V and J calls and clone size are taken from that table; D and trimming were inferred from the DNA. This sample holds more than 150,000 clones; 65% to 85% were observed only once. The ten largest clones add up to approximately 15% of the sample.

Whole blood was collected in K2EDTA tubes by collaborating institutions according to the institutions' own protocols. For TCRbeta analysis, collaborator samples were shipped as frozen whole blood, as isolated PBMCs, or as DNA extracted from either sample type. Study-wide conclusions, independent of this receptor: The amount of clinical and demographic metadata varied by source and participant and was provided uncurated.

Of note for this clone: It lacks a known antigen. Base qualities are not recorded, but no much larger clone differs from it by a single base.

The sample taken for sequencing was peripheral blood. The V and J segments used are TRBV23-1 and TRBJ2-5; a tentative D call is TRBD1 (9 bases match). TRBV23-1 has ORF status, its function being uncertain. This TCR derives from a man in his 60s with active or convalescent COVID-19. Here the CDR3 is given as CARGGGLRDREWETQYF. The nucleotide sequence is TGCGCCCGGGGGGGCGGGCTACGGGACAGGGAGTGGGAGACCCAGTACTTC.